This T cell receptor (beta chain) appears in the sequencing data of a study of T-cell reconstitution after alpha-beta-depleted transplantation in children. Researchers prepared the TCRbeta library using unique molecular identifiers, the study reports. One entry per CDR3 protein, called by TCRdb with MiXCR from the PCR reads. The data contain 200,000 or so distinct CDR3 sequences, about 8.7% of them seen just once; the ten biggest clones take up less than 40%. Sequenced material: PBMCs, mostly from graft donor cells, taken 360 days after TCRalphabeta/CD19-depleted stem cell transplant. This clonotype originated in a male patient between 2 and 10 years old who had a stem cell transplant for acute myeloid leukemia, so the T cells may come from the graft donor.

CDR3 sequence (DNA): TGCAGCGTTGTAGGGACCACCTCCTACGAGCAGTACTTC. It specifies CSVVGTTSYEQYF. V gene TRBV29-1 combines with J gene TRBJ2-7, with D perhaps matching TRBD1 or TRBD2 (5 bases each). Germline CDR1 and CDR2: SQVTM and ANQGSEA. This CDR3 contains 13 residues. Trimming took off 4 bases at V and 0 bases at J, with 10 bases between the two ends.